The rows below give T cell receptor beta chains drawn from one sample of a study of OX40 agonist ivuxolimab in advanced cancers. Sequenced by immunoSEQ multiplex PCR; TCRdb stores in-frame clones only, minus some. The sample consists of around 60,000 clones, approximately 91% of them appearing once. Material: CD4+ or CD8+ T cells sorted from blood, obtained in a trial of the OX40 agonist ivuxolimab. All receptors derive from an adult with an advanced solid tumor such as melanoma, head and neck, liver or kidney cancer. Both conserved end residues are part of each CDR3. D genes are given only for firm matches. Size is omitted from some rows. Given values are once, few, many or a class for expanded clones.

CDR3nt,CDR3aa,abundance,d_gene,j_gene,v_gene
TGTGCCAGTAGTATAGGGCTAGCGGGAGTGTTTAATGAGCAGTTCTTC,CASSIGLAGVFNEQFF,-,TRBD2,TRBJ2-1,TRBV19
TGTGCCAGCAGTTTTGCACCCTATCAGCCCCAGCATTTT,CASSFAPYQPQHF,-,-,TRBJ1-5,TRBV27
TGCGCCAGCCGTCCTGACAGCTCGATATCCTACGAGCAGTACTTC,CASRPDSSISYEQYF,-,-,TRBJ2-7,TRBV5-1
TGTGCCAGCAGTTACTCAGCAGGGGGATACGAGCAGTACTTC,CASSYSAGGYEQYF,-,TRBD1,TRBJ2-7,TRBV6-5
TGCGCCAGCAGCCAAGAGATTGTCTACGAGCAGTACTTC,CASSQEIVYEQYF,-,-,TRBJ2-7,TRBV4-3
TGTGCCAGCAGCTTGTCACAGGGAAGCACTGAAGCTTTCTTT,CASSLSQGSTEAFF,-,-,TRBJ1-1,TRBV13
TGTGCCAGCAGCTTTGGGGCGGCCACCGGGGAGCTGTTTTTT,CASSFGAATGELFF,once,-,TRBJ2-2,TRBV7-9
TGTGCCAGCAGTTTAGCCGGGACAGGGGCCAGCAATCAGCCCCAGCATTTT,CASSLAGTGASNQPQHF,-,TRBD1,TRBJ1-5,TRBV27
TGTGCCAGCAGCTCGGACAGGGGGCCAGAGACCCAGTACTTC,CASSSDRGPETQYF,-,TRBD1,TRBJ2-5,TRBV11-3
TGTGCCAGCAGTTCGGGGATGAACACTGAAGCTTTCTTT,CASSSGMNTEAFF,-,-,TRBJ1-1,TRBV7-2
TGTGCCAGCAGTGACGGGTGGGTGGATGAGCAGTTCTTC,CASSDGWVDEQFF,-,-,TRBJ2-1,TRBV6-5
TGTGCCAGCAGCTTAGCCAGCCCGGGAGGGGGCGGAAGAAACACCATATATTTT,CASSLASPGGGGRNTIYF,-,TRBD1,TRBJ1-3,TRBV11-2
TGTGCCAGCAGTGTCACAGGGAGGGTAACTGAAGCTTTCTTT,CASSVTGRVTEAFF,-,-,TRBJ1-1,TRBV27
TGTGCCAGCAGCTTAGACCCCGGGGTCGAGCAGTACTTC,CASSLDPGVEQYF,-,-,TRBJ2-7,TRBV13
TGTGCCAGCAGCCCGGTTTTGACAGGTTCCTACGAGCAGTACTTC,CASSPVLTGSYEQYF,-,-,TRBJ2-7,TRBV7-9
TGTGCCAGCAGCCAAGATAATGCTGGCACCGGGGAGCTGTTTTTT,CASSQDNAGTGELFF,-,-,TRBJ2-2,TRBV4-2
TGCGCCAGCAGCCTGGGGGCGGGGGGGAGCACAGATACGCAGTATTTT,CASSLGAGGSTDTQYF,-,TRBD2,TRBJ2-3,TRBV4-3
TGTGCCAGCAGCCAGACTAGCGGGAGGGGCACCGGGGAGCTGTTTTTT,CASSQTSGRGTGELFF,-,TRBD2,TRBJ2-2,TRBV9
TGTGCCAGCAGGCGACTTTCAGGGGGAGCCTCCTACGAGCAGTACTTC,CASRRLSGGASYEQYF,-,TRBD1,TRBJ2-7,TRBV28
TGTGCCAGCAGCTCCGGGACACTTGTACCTTTCTTT,CASSSGTLVPFF,-,-,TRBJ1-1,TRBV5-6
TGTGCCAGCAGTCCCGCCCTCGAGCAGTACTTC,CASSPALEQYF,-,-,TRBJ2-7,TRBV28